This T cell receptor beta chain was documented in a study of cytomegalovirus exposure and HLA in healthy donors. Germline values: CDR1 SNHLY, CDR2 FYNNEI. The V segment lost 5 bases and the J segment 8 bases; nucleotides outside the gene matches: 6. This CDR3 spans 13 amino acids. Remarks on this clone: Its antigen is not known.

The PCR made use of 60 Vbeta and 13 Jbeta primers. The assay was immunoSEQ multiplex PCR, and TCRdb's table has in-frame clones only and misses some. The data show approximately 170,000 clones, 79% seen once. Study results and limitations: In most subjects, TCR beta sequences reportedly gave accurate predictions of HLA-A and HLA-B alleles. The authors later found HLA-associated TCR beta chains more clonally expanded than equally common others. A later analysis appeared to link common viral pathogens to several of the most significant clusters. The authors confirmed in vitro that three CMV-associated chains were specific for CMV antigens.

The genes are TRBV2 and TRBJ2-1; TRBD1 matches 7 bases. The specimen sequenced was PBMCs. This receptor was identified in a woman in her forties or fifties in good health and CMV-seronegative. The CDR3 protein is CASSNHRGDEQFF. CDR3 coding DNA: TGTGCCAGCAGTAACCACAGGGGCGATGAGCAGTTCTTC.